Given below is one T cell receptor (beta chain) in context. The V segment lost 5 bases and the J segment 2 bases; nucleotides outside the gene matches: 6. This CDR3 is 15 amino acids long. Germline V gives CDR1 LNHDA, CDR2 SQIVND (reference sequence). Sequencing was performed with immunoSEQ multiplex PCR; in TCRdb, only in-frame clones are kept and a portion is missing. The sample has 120,000 to 150,000 clones; 89% are singletons. The data were obtained in a study of control samples from healthy donors and cancer patients. The clonotype originates from a man younger than 45 in good health. The sample taken for sequencing was blood. The V call is TRBV19, the J call TRBJ1-3, with 7 nucleotides matching TRBD1. The CDR3 region is CASSGGGGAGNTIYF. Here the CDR3 DNA reads TGTGCCAGTAGTGGTGGAGGGGGCGCTGGAAACACCATATATTTT.